The 5 T cell receptor beta chains in this list originate from one sample, sequenced in a study of PD-1 blockade in classical Hodgkin lymphoma. Produced via immunoSEQ multiplex PCR; TCRdb's table is partial and in-frame only. The sample contains approximately 50,000 clones, more than 70% of which appear only once. All patients relapsed after autologous stem cell transplantation, and brentuximab vedotin exposure varied. Sequenced here: peripheral blood mononuclear cells (PBMCs), sampled before the second cycle of nivolumab. These receptors originate from a human donor with classical Hodgkin lymphoma.

V is TRBV5-1 and J is TRBJ2-3; a weak D match, TRBD1 (5 bases). Looked up from germline, CDR1 is SGHRS and CDR2 is YFSETQ. Trimming removed 4 bases at V and 2 bases at J, with 14 bases between. The CDR3 has 15 amino acids. This chain's CDR3 is CASSPTGTITDTQYF. In DNA form, the CDR3 reads TGCGCCAGCAGCCCTACAGGAACCATCACAGATACGCAGTATTTT.

J is TRBJ2-7 and V is TRBV10-3, with 10 bases aligning to TRBD2. The germline V gene has CDR1 ENHRY and CDR2 SYGVKD. This CDR3 contains 15 residues. The V segment lost 6 bases and the J segment 5 bases; nucleotides outside the gene matches: 10. The CDR3 DNA sequence: TGTGCCATCAGGAATCTAGCGGGGGCCCCGCACGAGCAGTACTTC. Its translation: CAIRNLAGAPHEQYF.

The V gene is TRBV19, the J gene TRBJ1-6; the match to TRBD1 covers 7 bases. The ends lost 6 bases at V and 7 bases at J; junction bases unmatched: 6. Germline V gives CDR1 LNHDA, CDR2 SQIVND (reference sequence). CDR3 length: 14 residues. The CDR3 sequence is CASRPNRGNSPLHF. The CDR3 nucleotides are TGTGCCAGTAGGCCCAACAGGGGAAATTCACCCCTCCACTTT.

V gene TRBV4-1 combines with J gene TRBJ2-2; 7 positions agree with TRBD2. Germline trimming cut 1 base from V and 6 bases from J; bases unmatched to any gene: 14. In germline, CDR1 is MGHRA, CDR2 YSYEKL. CDR3 length equals 18 residues. The CDR3, as DNA: TGCGCCAGCAGCCAAGCTGGGGAGGGAGGGTTTAGGGCCGGGGAGCTGTTTTTT. Its translation is CASSQAGEGGFRAGELFF.

The rearrangement uses TRBV28 and TRBJ1-1; possible D gene TRBD1, 5 bases. The CDR3 runs 13 residues. Germline loops: CDR1 MDHEN, CDR2 SYDVKM. Trimming removed 2 bases from V and 4 bases from J, with 8 bases in between. In nucleotides, the CDR3 is TGTGCCAGCAGTTTAGCGGGGGGCACTGAAGCTTTCTTT. Its translation is CASSLAGGTEAFF.